Below, 7 T cell receptor delta chains from the same sample are listed, as sequenced in a study of gamma-delta T cells after stem cell transplantation. TCRdb fed the RT-PCR reads into CATT to redo clone calling. The sample holds ten or so delta-chain clones. The sequencing sample was made of gamma-delta T cells. The receptors come from a human donor. It is not recorded whose cells these are; they may come from a transplant donor. This table probably holds off-target reads from a library built for another chain.

The chain carries TRDV2 and TRDJ1; TRDD3 matches 11 bases. The CDR3 is made up of 18 amino acids. After removal of 4 bases from V and 3 bases from J, the junction contained 15 bases not matched to a gene. The germline gives CDR1 GEAIGNYY, CDR2 EKD. CDR3 protein: CACEQLGDRGSAADKLIF. The DNA for the CDR3 is TGTGCCTGTGAACAACTGGGGGATAGGGGGTCCGCCGCCGATAAACTCATCTTT.

The CDR3 nucleotides read TGTGCTCTTGGGGATCCGCGTTCCTTCGCCTACTGGGGGCCCCACGATAAACTCATCTTT. Its protein product is CALGDPRSFAYWGPHDKLIF. The chain combines TRDV1 with TRDJ1; 8 bases line up with TRDD3. The CDR3 is 20 amino acids. Germline values: CDR1 TSWWSYY, CDR2 QGS. V trimming: 3 bases; J trimming: 4 bases; junction bases outside the gene matches: 22.

This clone was recorded a few times. This rearrangement joins TRDV2 to TRDJ3; 11 positions agree with TRDD3. With 1 base clipped from V and 0 bases from J, the junction kept 7 bases outside the gene matches. The length of the CDR3 is 20 residues. Germline V gene sequence: CDR1 GEAIGNYY, CDR2 EKD. CDR3 in amino acids: CACDTSGTGGYSWDTRQMFF. The CDR3 nucleotides are TGTGCCTGTGACACGTCGGGCACTGGGGGATACTCCTGGGACACCCGACAGATGTTTTTC.

The V and J genes are TRDV2 and TRDJ1; TRDD3 aligns across 8 bases. J gave up 0 bases and V 5 bases, and 13 bases lay outside the gene matches. CDR1 GEAIGNYY and CDR2 EKD come from the germline V gene. The CDR3 has 17 residues. The CDR3 DNA follows: TGTGCCTGTGCCCCACTGGGGGTTGATGAGTACACCGATAAACTCATCTTT. This translates into CACAPLGVDEYTDKLIF.

There are a few counts of this clone. The chain carries TRDV2 and TRDJ1; 13 bases fit TRDD3. Germline V gene sequence: CDR1 GEAIGNYY, CDR2 EKD. This CDR3 region has 18 residues. V lost 0 bases, J lost 0 bases, and 6 bases stayed unmatched. CDR3 DNA sequence: TGTGCCTGTGACACCCTGACTGGGGGATACGCGTACACCGATAAACTCATCTTT. Amino acids: CACDTLTGGYAYTDKLIF.

The genes are TRDV1 and TRDJ1; no definite D call. Germline V gives CDR1 TSWWSYY, CDR2 QGS. The V gene lost 4 bases and the J gene lost 10 bases, with 13 bases spanning the gap. This CDR3 comprises 12 residues. DNA of the CDR3: TGTGCTCTTGGGGGCCACCTGAGCGGACTCATCTTT. Encoded protein: CALGGHLSGLIF.

The CDR3 protein is CACDGLLGDTRVTAQLFF. In nucleotides, the CDR3 is TGTGCCTGTGACGGTCTACTGGGGGATACGCGAGTGACAGCACAACTCTTCTTT. This chain uses TRDV2 with TRDJ2; 13 nucleotides agree with TRDD3. V lost 3 bases, J lost 3 bases, and 9 bases stayed unmatched. The germline gives CDR1 GEAIGNYY, CDR2 EKD. This CDR3 comprises 18 residues.